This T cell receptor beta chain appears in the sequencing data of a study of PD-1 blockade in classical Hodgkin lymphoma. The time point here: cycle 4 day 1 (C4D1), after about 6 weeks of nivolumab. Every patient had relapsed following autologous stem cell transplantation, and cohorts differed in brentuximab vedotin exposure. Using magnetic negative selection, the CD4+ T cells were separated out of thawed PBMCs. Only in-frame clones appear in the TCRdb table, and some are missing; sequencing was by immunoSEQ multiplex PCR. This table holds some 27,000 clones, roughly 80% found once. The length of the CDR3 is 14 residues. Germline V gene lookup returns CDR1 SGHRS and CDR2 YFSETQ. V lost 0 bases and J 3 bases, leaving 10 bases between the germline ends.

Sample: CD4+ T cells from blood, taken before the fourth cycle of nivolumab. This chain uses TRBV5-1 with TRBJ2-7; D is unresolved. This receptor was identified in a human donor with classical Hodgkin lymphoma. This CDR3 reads CASSLEDAYYEQYF. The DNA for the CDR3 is TGCGCCAGCAGCTTGGAGGACGCCTACTACGAGCAGTACTTC. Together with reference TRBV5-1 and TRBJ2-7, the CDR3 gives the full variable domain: KAGVTQTPRYLIKTRGQQVTLSCSPISGHRSVSWYQQTPGQGLQFLFEYFSETQRNKGNFPGRFSGRQFSNSRSEMNVSTLELGDSALYLCASSLEDAYYEQYFGPGTRLTVT.